This entry lists 27 T cell receptor beta chains sequenced from one sample in a study of cytomegalovirus exposure and HLA in healthy donors. Primers: 60 Vbeta forward and 13 Jbeta reverse. Using immunoSEQ multiplex PCR, the repertoire was profiled, and TCRdb retains in-frame clones only, with some absent. The repertoire holds about 38,000 clones, with 66% as singletons. Sequenced: PBMCs. These TCRs come from a man aged 45-60 years in good health and CMV-seropositive.

This clone appeared a few times. The chain carries TRBV29-1 and TRBJ2-2; D is possibly TRBD2 (7 bases). The V gene lost 5 bases and the J gene lost 3 bases, with 13 bases spanning the gap. This CDR3 is 14 amino acids long. The germline V gene has CDR1 SQVTM and CDR2 ANQGSEA. The CDR3 sequence: CSVRGGLDTGELFF. The CDR3, as DNA: TGCAGCGTTAGGGGGGGCCTAGACACCGGGGAGCTGTTTTTT.

The chain uses TRBV6-6 and TRBJ2-4; 11 nucleotides line up with TRBD1. The CDR3 consists of 14 residues. The trim removed 4 bases at V and 8 bases at J, leaving 4 bases unmatched. The germline V gene has CDR1 MNHNY and CDR2 SVGAGI (reference sequence). CDR3 amino acids: CASSFPGQGDIQYF. In nucleotides, the CDR3 is TGTGCCAGCAGTTTCCCGGGACAGGGGGACATTCAGTACTTC.

J is TRBJ2-2 and V is TRBV7-9; weak D call: TRBD1 (6 bases). V lost 8 bases, J lost 4 bases, and 11 bases lay in between. CDR3 size: 13 residues. The germline CDR1 and CDR2 sequences are SEHNR and FQNEAQ (reference sequence). CDR3 in amino acids: CASPGVGTGELFF. In DNA form, the CDR3 reads TGTGCCAGCCCAGGGGTGGGCACCGGGGAGCTGTTTTTT.

The J gene is TRBJ2-2, the V gene TRBV7-2; a possible D gene is TRBD2 (7 bases). The CDR3 is made up of 16 amino acids. Trimming took 1 base from V and 2 from J, leaving 11 bases between them. Germline V gene sequence: CDR1 SGHTA, CDR2 FQGNSA. The CDR3 protein is CASSLVGGHNTGELFF. For the CDR3, the DNA is TGTGCCAGCAGCTTAGTCGGGGGGCACAACACCGGGGAGCTGTTTTTT.

This clone showed up just once. The chain couples TRBV4-2 to TRBJ2-5; tentative D call: TRBD2 (7 bases). CDR1 is LGHNA and CDR2 is YNFKEQ in the germline V gene. Trimming cost V 0 bases and J 5 bases, with 10 bases left between them. The CDR3 has 14 amino acids. The CDR3: CASSQDRGAETQYF. The CDR3 DNA reads as TGTGCCAGCAGCCAAGATCGGGGGGCGGAGACCCAGTACTTC.

This chain connects TRBV5-6 to TRBJ1-5, with D uncertain. CDR3 length: 14 amino acids. The V gene lost 0 bases and the J gene lost 5 bases, with 9 bases spanning the gap. From germline, CDR1 is SGHDT and CDR2 YYEEEE. The CDR3 reads CASSLGPTDQPQHF. The CDR3 DNA reads TGTGCCAGCAGCTTGGGCCCTACCGATCAGCCCCAGCATTTT.

The CDR3 coding sequence is TGTGCCAGCTCACCACGACCACAGGATACGCAGTATTTT. This codes for CASSPRPQDTQYF. The chain recombines TRBV18 with TRBJ2-3; D remains unclear. CDR3 length equals 13 residues. CDR1 is KGHSH and CDR2 is LQKENI in the germline V gene. V lost 1 base to trimming and J lost 6 bases, with 8 bases between them.

This rearrangement joins TRBV5-1 to TRBJ1-1; weak D call: TRBD1 (6 bases). Germline lookup yields CDR1 SGHRS and CDR2 YFSETQ. The CDR3 totals 13 residues. Trimming shortened V by 6 bases and J by 1 base, and 10 bases separated the two germline ends. The CDR3 is CASTEQGNTEAFF. DNA for the CDR3: TGCGCCAGCACCGAACAGGGGAACACTGAAGCTTTCTTT.

Here the CDR3 DNA reads TGTGCCTGGAGCAAGAACAGGGTGGGGACTGAAGCTTTCTTT. As protein: CAWSKNRVGTEAFF. The V gene is TRBV30, the J gene TRBJ1-1; tentative D call: TRBD1 (6 bases). The CDR3 has 14 residues. The germline V and J ends were trimmed by 3 bases and 5 bases, with 16 bases remaining between them. Per germline, CDR1 GTSNPN and CDR2 SVGIG (reference sequence).

The V and J genes are TRBV5-4 and TRBJ1-2; 8 nucleotides line up with TRBD1. The germline V gene encodes CDR1 SGHNT and CDR2 YYREEE (reference sequence). The CDR3 sequence is 13 residues long. V was pared by 4 bases and J by 6 bases, with 5 bases of the junction left unmatched. The CDR3 DNA reads TGTGCCAGCAGCCAGACAGGGGCAAATGGCTACACCTTC. Its translation is CASSQTGANGYTF.

Remarks on this clone: Relative to the germline gene, one junction end is altered; a read error may explain this. The rearrangement joins TRBV7-2 to TRBJ2-4, with a possible D match to TRBD2 (5 bases). This CDR3 is 13 amino acids long. From germline, CDR1 is SGHTA and CDR2 FQGNSA. CDR3 nucleotide sequence: TGTGCCAGCAGCACCGGGGTCCTTGAGAGAAGGGCCTTC. This gives the protein CASSTGVLERRAF.

This rearrangement joins TRBV18 to TRBJ1-2; TRBD1 aligns across 7 bases. CDR1 and CDR2 (germline): KGHSH, LQKENI. The CDR3 has 15 amino acids. V dropped 4 bases and J dropped 1; count of bases not matched to a gene: 6. The CDR3 loop is CASSRETGSNYGYTF. In DNA, the CDR3 is TGTGCCAGCTCACGAGAGACAGGGAGTAACTATGGCTACACCTTC.

The chain is built from TRBV7-9 and TRBJ2-3; D is unresolved. The ends were cut back, 2 bases at V and 2 bases at J, with 8 bases in the middle. CDR3 length equals 14 residues. Per the germline V gene, CDR1 is SEHNR and CDR2 is FQNEAQ (reference sequence). The CDR3 region is CASSLTAPTDTQYF. The CDR3 DNA sequence: TGTGCCAGCAGCTTAACAGCCCCCACAGATACGCAGTATTTT.

The gene calls are TRBV28 and TRBJ2-2, with D possibly TRBD2 on 6 matching bases. This CDR3 comprises 15 residues. V dropped 7 bases and J dropped 2 bases, with 14 bases sitting between them. The germline V gene encodes CDR1 MDHEN and CDR2 SYDVKM. This chain's CDR3 is CASNGGEANTGELFF. CDR3 coding DNA: TGTGCCAGCAACGGAGGGGAGGCCAACACCGGGGAGCTGTTTTTT.

This chain connects TRBV6-1 to TRBJ2-5, with a possible D match to TRBD1 (6 bases). Germline CDR1 reads MNHNS; CDR2 reads SASEGT. CDR3 size: 15 residues. V was pared by 2 bases and J by 0 bases, with 10 bases between. This CDR3 is CASSETTGNQETQYF. In nucleotides, the CDR3 is TGTGCCAGCAGTGAAACAACAGGGAACCAAGAGACCCAGTACTTC.

This clone has just a few counts. The V and J genes are TRBV11-2 and TRBJ2-5, with 9 nucleotides matching TRBD2. The V gene's germline CDR1 is SGHAT and CDR2 FQNNGV. Trimming cost V 5 bases and J 2 bases; bases outside gene matches: 9. The CDR3 runs to 16 residues. The CDR3 nucleotides are TGTGCCAGCAGCATACCCCTGGCGGGGGGGCAAGAGACCCAGTACTTC. Translating gives CASSIPLAGGQETQYF.

This clone came up once. The CDR3 reads CASSVGTGGDQPQHF. For the CDR3, the DNA is TGTGCCAGCAGCGTGGGGACAGGGGGCGATCAGCCCCAGCATTTT. This chain uses TRBV9 with TRBJ1-5; TRBD1 matches at 12 bases. The trim removed 2 bases at V and 5 bases at J, leaving 2 bases unmatched. The V gene's germline CDR1 is SGDLS and CDR2 YYNGEE. The CDR3 is made up of 15 amino acids.

This clone has only a few counts. CDR3 nucleotide sequence: TGTGCCATCTCCGCTACTAGCGGACCCCAAGAGACCCAGTACTTC. Translation: CAISATSGPQETQYF. The chain couples TRBV10-3 to TRBJ2-5; 8 bases map to TRBD2. V lost 8 bases and J lost 1; bases outside the gene matches: 9. Germline CDR1 ENHRY, CDR2 SYGVKD. The CDR3 sequence is 15 residues long.

This clone was counted between two and nine times. The chain couples TRBV11-2 to TRBJ2-1, with D maybe TRBD1 (6 bases). The germline V gene has CDR1 SGHAT and CDR2 FQNNGV. The CDR3 consists of 14 residues. The V and J ends lost 5 bases and 8 bases respectively, with 16 bases between them. This CDR3 is CASSERSAGDEQFF. In DNA form, the CDR3 reads TGTGCCAGCAGCGAACGATCGGCAGGGGATGAGCAGTTCTTC.

The rearrangement joins TRBV9 to TRBJ1-3, with D possibly being TRBD1 (6 bases). The CDR3 runs 14 residues. Germline values: CDR1 SGDLS, CDR2 YYNGEE. The ends were cut back, 2 bases at V and 2 bases at J, with 8 bases in the middle. DNA for the CDR3: TGTGCCAGCAGCGTCGGGGGGCCTGGAAACACCATATATTTT. This sequence encodes CASSVGGPGNTIYF. The full variable domain, rest sourced from reference TRBV9 and TRBJ1-3, is DSGVTQTPKHLITATGQRVTLRCSPRSGDLSVYWYQQSLDQGLQFLIQYYNGEERAKGNILERFSAQQFPDLHSELNLSSLELGDSALYFCASSVGGPGNTIYFGEGSWLTVV.

V usage is TRBV7-3 and J usage is TRBJ1-1; no clear D gene. Trimming stripped 5 bases from V and 1 base from J, with 8 bases between. Germline V gene lookup returns CDR1 SGHTA and CDR2 FQGTGA. This CDR3 is built from 13 residues. The CDR3, as DNA: TGTGCCAGCAGCCCGCGAAGGAACACTGAAGCTTTCTTT. It yields the protein CASSPRRNTEAFF.

There are a few counts of this clone. The chain uses TRBV5-4 and TRBJ1-1; tentatively, D is TRBD1 (5 bases). Trimming left V 0 bases short and J 2 bases short, with 11 bases between. Looked up from germline, CDR1 is SGHNT and CDR2 is YYREEE (reference sequence). The CDR3 has 15 amino acids. Written as DNA, the CDR3 is TGTGCCAGCAGCTTGGGGCGGACACCAAACACTGAAGCTTTCTTT. Amino acids: CASSLGRTPNTEAFF.

In this sample, this clone turned up a few times. This chain connects TRBV6-5 to TRBJ2-7; possibly TRBD1 for D (6 bases). V lost 0 bases, J lost 2 bases, and 11 bases lay in between. CDR3 size: 15 residues. The V gene's germline CDR1 is MNHEY and CDR2 SVGAGI. Here the CDR3 reads CASSYSNQGTYEQYF. CDR3 sequence (DNA): TGTGCCAGCAGTTACTCGAACCAGGGGACCTACGAGCAGTACTTC.

This rearrangement joins TRBV5-4 to TRBJ1-2; 11 nucleotides align to TRBD1. CDR3 length: 14 amino acids. The germline V gene encodes CDR1 SGHNT and CDR2 YYREEE (reference sequence). The J segment lost 7 bases and the V segment lost 4 bases, leaving 6 bases of the junction unmatched. CDR3 DNA sequence: TGTGCCAGCAGCACCGGACAGGGGGCGGGTGGCTACACCTTC. Protein sequence: CASSTGQGAGGYTF.

This clone was picked up one time. The genes are TRBV2 and TRBJ2-4, with 12 bases fitting TRBD2. The CDR3 runs 14 residues. Unmatched junction bases numbered 9, after V lost 3 bases and J lost 15 bases. Germline lookup yields CDR1 SNHLY and CDR2 FYNNEI. CDR3 loop: CASSERLAGGPGYF. The CDR3 DNA is TGTGCCAGCAGTGAGCGGCTAGCGGGGGGGCCGGGGTACTTC.

This clone is a singleton in its sample. The gene calls are TRBV14 and TRBJ2-7, with D possibly being TRBD1 (6 bases). The ends were cut back, 3 bases at V and 5 bases at J, with 14 bases in the middle. In germline, CDR1 is SGHDN, CDR2 FVKESK. The CDR3 is made up of 14 amino acids. The chain's CDR3 is CASSHGQGKHEQYF. The CDR3 bases are TGTGCCAGCAGCCATGGCCAGGGGAAACACGAGCAGTACTTC. The full variable domain, completed using reference TRBV14 and TRBJ2-7, is EAGVTQFPSHSVIEKGQTVTLRCDPISGHDNLYWYRRVMGKEIKFLLHFVKESKQDESGMPNNRFLAERTGGTYSTLKVQPAELEDSGVYFCASSHGQGKHEQYFGPGTRLTVT.

The V call is TRBV11-3, the J call TRBJ1-1; D is perhaps TRBD1 (5 bases). Germline CDR1 is SGHNT and CDR2 is YENEEA. The CDR3 is made up of 14 amino acids. Trimming shortened V by 2 bases and J by 3 bases, and 10 bases separated the two germline ends. CDR3 DNA: TGTGCCAGCAGCTTACAGGGTGAGGACACTGAAGCTTTCTTT. It translates to CASSLQGEDTEAFF.